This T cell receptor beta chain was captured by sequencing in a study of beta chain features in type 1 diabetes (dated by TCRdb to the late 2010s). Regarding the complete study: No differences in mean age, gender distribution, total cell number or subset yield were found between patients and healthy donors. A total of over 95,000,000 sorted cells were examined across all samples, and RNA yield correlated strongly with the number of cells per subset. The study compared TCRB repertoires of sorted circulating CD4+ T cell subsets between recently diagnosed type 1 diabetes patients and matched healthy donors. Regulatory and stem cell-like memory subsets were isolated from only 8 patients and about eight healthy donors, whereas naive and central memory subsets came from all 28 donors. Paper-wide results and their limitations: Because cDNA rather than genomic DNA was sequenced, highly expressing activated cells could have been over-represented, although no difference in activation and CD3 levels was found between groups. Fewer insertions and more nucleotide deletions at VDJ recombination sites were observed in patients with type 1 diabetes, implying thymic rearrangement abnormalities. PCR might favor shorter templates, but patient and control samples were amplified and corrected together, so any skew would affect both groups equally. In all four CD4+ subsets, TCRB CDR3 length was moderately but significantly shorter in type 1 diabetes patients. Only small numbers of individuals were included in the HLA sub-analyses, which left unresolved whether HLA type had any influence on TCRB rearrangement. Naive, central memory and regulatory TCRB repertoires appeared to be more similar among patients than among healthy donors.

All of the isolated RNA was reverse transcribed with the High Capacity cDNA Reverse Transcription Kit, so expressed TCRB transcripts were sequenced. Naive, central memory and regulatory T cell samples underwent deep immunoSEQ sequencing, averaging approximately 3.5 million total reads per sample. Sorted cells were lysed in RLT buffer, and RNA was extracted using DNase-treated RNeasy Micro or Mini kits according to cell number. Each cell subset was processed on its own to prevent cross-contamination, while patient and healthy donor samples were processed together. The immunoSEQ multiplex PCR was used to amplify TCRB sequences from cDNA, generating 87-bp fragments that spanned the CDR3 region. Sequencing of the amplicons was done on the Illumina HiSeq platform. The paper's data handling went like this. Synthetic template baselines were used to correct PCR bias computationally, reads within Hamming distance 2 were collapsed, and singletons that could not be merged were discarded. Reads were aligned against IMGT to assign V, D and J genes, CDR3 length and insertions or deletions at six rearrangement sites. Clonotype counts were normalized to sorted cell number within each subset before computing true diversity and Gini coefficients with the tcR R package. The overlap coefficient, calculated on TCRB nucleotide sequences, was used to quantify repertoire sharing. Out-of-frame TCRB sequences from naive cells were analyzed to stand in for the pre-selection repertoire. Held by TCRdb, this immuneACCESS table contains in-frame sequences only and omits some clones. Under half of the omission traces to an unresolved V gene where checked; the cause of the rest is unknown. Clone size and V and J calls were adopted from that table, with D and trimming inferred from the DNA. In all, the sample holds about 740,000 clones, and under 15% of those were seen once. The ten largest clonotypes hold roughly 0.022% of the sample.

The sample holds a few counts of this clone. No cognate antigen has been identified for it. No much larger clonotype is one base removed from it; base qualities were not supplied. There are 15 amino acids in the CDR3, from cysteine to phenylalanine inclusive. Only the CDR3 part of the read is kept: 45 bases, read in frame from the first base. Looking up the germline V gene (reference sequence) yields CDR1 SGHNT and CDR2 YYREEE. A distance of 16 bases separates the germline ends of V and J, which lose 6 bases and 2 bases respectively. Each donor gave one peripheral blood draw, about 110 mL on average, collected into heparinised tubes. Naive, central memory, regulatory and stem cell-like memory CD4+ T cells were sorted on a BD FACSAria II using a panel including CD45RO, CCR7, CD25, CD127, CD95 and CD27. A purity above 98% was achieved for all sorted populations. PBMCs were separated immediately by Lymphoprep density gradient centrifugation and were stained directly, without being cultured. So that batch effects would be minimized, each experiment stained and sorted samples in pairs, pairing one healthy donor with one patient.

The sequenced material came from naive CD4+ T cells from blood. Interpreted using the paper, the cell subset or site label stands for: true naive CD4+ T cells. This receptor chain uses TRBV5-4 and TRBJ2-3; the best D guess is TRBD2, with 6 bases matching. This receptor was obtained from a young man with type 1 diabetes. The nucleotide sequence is TGTGCCAGCACCCCGAACCGGGGGTACACAGATACGCAGTATTTT. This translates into CASTPNRGYTDTQYF.